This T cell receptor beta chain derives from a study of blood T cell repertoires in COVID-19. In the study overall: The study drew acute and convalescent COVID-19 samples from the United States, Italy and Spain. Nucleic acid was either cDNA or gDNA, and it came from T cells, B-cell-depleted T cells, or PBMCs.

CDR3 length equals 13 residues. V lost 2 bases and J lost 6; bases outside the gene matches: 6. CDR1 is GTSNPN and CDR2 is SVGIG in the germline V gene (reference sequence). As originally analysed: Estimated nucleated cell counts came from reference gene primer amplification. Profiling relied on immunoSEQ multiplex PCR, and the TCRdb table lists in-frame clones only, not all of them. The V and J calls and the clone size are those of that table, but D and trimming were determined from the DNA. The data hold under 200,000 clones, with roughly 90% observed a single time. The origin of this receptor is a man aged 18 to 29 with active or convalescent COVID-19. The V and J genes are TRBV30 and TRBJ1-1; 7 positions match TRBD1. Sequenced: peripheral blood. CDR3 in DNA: TGTGCCTGGAGTCCTCACAGGGGATCTGAAGCTTTCTTT. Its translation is CAWSPHRGSEAFF.